This passage covers 14 T cell receptor beta chains from one sample sequenced in a study of shared clonotypes between healthy human individuals. Naive CD8 isolation took CD45RO-negative cells positively selected for CCR7 and excluded terminally differentiated effector memory CD45RA+ cells. Produced via immunoSEQ multiplex PCR; TCRdb's table is partial and in-frame only. Of some 2 million clones in the sample, approximately 94% are singletons; the top ten hold around 1.1%. The material sequenced was naive CD8+ T cells sorted from blood. Every receptor here comes from a man between 18 and 35 years old in good health.

On this clone itself: The sample has other DNA sequences that encode this CDR3 too. This chain uses TRBV27 with TRBJ2-7; TRBD1 is a possible D gene (6 bases). Germline values: CDR1 MNHEY, CDR2 SMNVEV (reference sequence). V lost 2 bases, J lost 3 bases, and 8 bases lay in between. The CDR3 extends over 13 amino acids. The CDR3 region is CASSLGQIYEQYF. For the CDR3, the DNA is TGTGCCAGCAGTTTAGGACAGATCTACGAGCAGTACTTC.

This sequence joins TRBV30 and TRBJ2-3, with 8 bases matching TRBD2. J lost 0 bases, V lost 3 bases, and 2 bases had no gene match. Per the germline V gene, CDR1 is GTSNPN and CDR2 is SVGIG (reference sequence). The CDR3 totals 14 residues. For the CDR3, the DNA is TGTGCCTGGAGCGCTAGCGGGAGCACAGATACGCAGTATTTT. Translation gives CAWSASGSTDTQYF. The full variable domain, completed using reference TRBV30 and TRBJ2-3, is SQTIHQWPATLVQPVGSPLSLECTVEGTSNPNLYWYRQAAGRGLQLLFYSVGIGQISSEVPQNLSASRPQDRQFILSSKKLLLSDSGFYLCAWSASGSTDTQYFGPGTRLTVL.

This clone appeared a few times. The DNA for the CDR3 is TGTGCCAGCAGCTTGAATCCCGGGACCGCAAATTCACCCCTCCACTTT. Its translation: CASSLNPGTANSPLHF. The rearrangement links TRBV5-4 to TRBJ1-6; D might be TRBD1 (5 bases). Trimming left V 1 base short and J 7 bases short, with 15 bases between. Germline V lookup: CDR1 SGHNT, CDR2 YYREEE (reference sequence). This CDR3 has 16 residues.

The chain links TRBV4-1 to TRBJ2-7; weak D call: TRBD1 (5 bases). This CDR3 comprises 14 residues. The germline V gene encodes CDR1 MGHRA and CDR2 YSYEKL. V gave up 1 base and J gave up 3 bases, with 10 bases separating them. The CDR3 nucleotides read TGCGCCAGCAGCCAAGTGTCGGACAACTACGAGCAGTACTTC. It encodes CASSQVSDNYEQYF.

The CDR3 nucleotides are TGTGCCAGCAGTTCCGGACAGGGATGGCCCTACAATGAGCAGTTCTTC. Protein product: CASSSGQGWPYNEQFF. V usage is TRBV27 and J usage is TRBJ2-1, with TRBD1 matching over 8 bases. CDR1 is MNHEY, CDR2 SMNVEV, per germline (reference sequence). Trimming cost V 4 bases and J 2 bases; bases outside gene matches: 7. This CDR3 has 16 amino acids.

The chain couples TRBV4-1 to TRBJ1-1; D gene unclear. V was clipped by 1 base and J by 1 base, with 13 bases between them. The CDR3 length is 16 residues. Per the germline V gene, CDR1 is MGHRA and CDR2 is YSYEKL. Here the CDR3 DNA reads TGCGCCAGCAGCCAAGTCGGAACAGATCAGAACACTGAAGCTTTCTTT. This sequence encodes CASSQVGTDQNTEAFF.

The chain is built from TRBV5-6 and TRBJ2-7; TRBD1 is a possible D gene (6 bases). The CDR3 sequence is 15 residues long. CDR1 SGHDT and CDR2 YYEEEE come from the germline V gene. V gave up 1 base and J gave up 0 bases, with 11 bases separating them. The DNA for the CDR3 is TGTGCCAGCAGCTTGCAGGGGTTCCTCTCCTACGAGCAGTACTTC. Translating gives CASSLQGFLSYEQYF. Together with reference TRBV5-6 and TRBJ2-7, the CDR3 gives the full variable domain: DAGVTQSPTHLIKTRGQQVTLRCSPKSGHDTVSWYQQALGQGPQFIFQYYEEEERQRGNFPDRFSGHQFPNYSSELNVNALLLGDSALYLCASSLQGFLSYEQYFGPGTRLTVT.

The chain carries TRBV2 and TRBJ2-1; D is unclear. The V end was cut by 8 bases, the J end by 5 bases, with 4 bases between. The germline CDR1 and CDR2 sequences are SNHLY and FYNNEI. The CDR3 covers 10 residues. The CDR3, as DNA: TGTGCCAGCCGAAACAATGAGCAGTTCTTC. Translating gives CASRNNEQFF.

The chain carries TRBV19 and TRBJ2-3; D possibly corresponds to TRBD2 (5 bases). Germline lookup yields CDR1 LNHDA and CDR2 SQIVND (reference sequence). The CDR3 runs 15 residues. Trimming removed 7 bases from V and 1 base from J, with 15 bases in between. CDR3 coding DNA: TGTGCCAGTACCATGTCGGGGTGGGGCACAGATACGCAGTATTTT. Protein product: CASTMSGWGTDTQYF.

The V call is TRBV6-5, the J call TRBJ2-1; TRBD2 might be the D (6 bases). CDR1 and CDR2 (germline): MNHEY, SVGAGI. The CDR3 has 15 residues. Between the trimmed V and J ends, which lost 10 bases and 8 bases, there was a span of 24 bases. The CDR3 is CATKKYGTSSDEQFF. CDR3 DNA: TGTGCCACCAAGAAATACGGTACTAGCAGTGATGAGCAGTTCTTC.

A remark on this clone: Other DNA sequences in this sample translate to the same CDR3. The chain links TRBV7-9 to TRBJ1-2; D uncertain. Germline V gene data show CDR1 as SEHNR and CDR2 as FQNEAQ (reference sequence). CDR3 length: 14 residues. V dropped 1 base and J dropped 0 bases, with 6 bases sitting between them. CDR3 sequence reads: CASSLGTANYGYTF. The CDR3 DNA reads TGTGCCAGCAGCTTAGGAACAGCTAACTATGGCTACACCTTC. Full variable domain (missing parts from reference TRBV7-9 and TRBJ1-2): DTGVSQNPRHKITKRGQNVTFRCDPISEHNRLYWYRQTLGQGPEFLTYFQNEAQLEKSRLLSDRFSAERPKGSFSTLEIQRTEQGDSAMYLCASSLGTANYGYTFGSGTRLTVV.

The J gene is TRBJ1-2, the V gene TRBV7-2; 11 bases agree with TRBD1. V trimming: 3 bases; J trimming: 2 bases; junction bases outside the gene matches: 11. This CDR3 is 18 amino acids long. CDR1 is SGHTA, CDR2 FQGNSA, per germline. The CDR3 sequence is CASSFPLGQGVANYGYTF. In DNA, the CDR3 is TGTGCCAGCAGCTTTCCCCTGGGACAGGGGGTTGCGAACTATGGCTACACCTTC.

The rearrangement uses TRBV4-1 and TRBJ2-5; 8 bases align to TRBD2. CDR3 size: 14 residues. Germline CDR1 is MGHRA and CDR2 is YSYEKL. V lost 5 bases to trimming and J lost 4 bases; unmatched junction nucleotides: 6. The CDR3 spells CASSDGTRGETQYF. CDR3 in DNA: TGCGCCAGCAGCGACGGGACTAGAGGAGAGACCCAGTACTTC.

The chain recombines TRBV2 with TRBJ2-7; the D is unclear. The germline V gene has CDR1 SNHLY and CDR2 FYNNEI. CDR3 length equals 12 residues. Trimming removed 3 bases at V and 4 bases at J, with 7 bases between. The CDR3 loop reads CASSDGEYEQYF. As DNA, the CDR3 is TGTGCCAGCAGTGACGGAGAATACGAGCAGTACTTC. The whole variable domain, remainder taken from reference TRBV2 and TRBJ2-7, is EPEVTQTPSHQVTQMGQEVILRCVPISNHLYFYWYRQILGQKVEFLVSFYNNEISEKSEIFDDQFSVERPDGSNFTLKIRSTKLEDSAMYFCASSDGEYEQYFGPGTRLTVT.